This T cell receptor (beta chain) was found in a study of blood T cell repertoires in COVID-19. This CDR3 region has 11 residues. Trimming cost V 3 bases and J 5 bases, with 2 bases left between them. In the source study's methods: Quantification of nucleated cells was approximated via reference gene primer amplification. Sequencing was performed with immunoSEQ multiplex PCR; in TCRdb, only in-frame clones are kept and a portion is missing. That table supplies the V and J calls and clone size; D and trimming were determined from the DNA. This table holds some 190,000 clones, 76% found once. The gene calls are TRBV12-3 or TRBV12-4 and TRBJ1-5; D gene uncertain. The receptor was derived from a woman between 50 and 59 years old with acute COVID-19. The sequenced material came from PBMCs or T cells enriched from blood (not recorded which). CDR3 DNA sequence: TGTGCCAGCAGTTTCGATCAGCCCCAGCATTTT. Protein product: CASSFDQPQHF.